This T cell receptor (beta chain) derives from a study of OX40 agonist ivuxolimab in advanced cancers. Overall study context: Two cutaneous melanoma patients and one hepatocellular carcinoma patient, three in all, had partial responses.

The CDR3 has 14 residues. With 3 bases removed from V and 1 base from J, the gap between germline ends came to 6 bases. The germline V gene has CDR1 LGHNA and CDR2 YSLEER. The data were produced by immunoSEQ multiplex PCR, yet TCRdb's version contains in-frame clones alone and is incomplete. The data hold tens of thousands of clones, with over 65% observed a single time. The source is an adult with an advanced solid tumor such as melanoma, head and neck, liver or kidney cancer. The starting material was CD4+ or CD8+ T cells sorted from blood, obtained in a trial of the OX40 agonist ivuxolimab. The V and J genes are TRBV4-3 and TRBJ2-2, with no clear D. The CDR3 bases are TGCGCCAGCAGCCAGCTCCTGAACACCGGGGAGCTGTTTTTT. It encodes CASSQLLNTGELFF.